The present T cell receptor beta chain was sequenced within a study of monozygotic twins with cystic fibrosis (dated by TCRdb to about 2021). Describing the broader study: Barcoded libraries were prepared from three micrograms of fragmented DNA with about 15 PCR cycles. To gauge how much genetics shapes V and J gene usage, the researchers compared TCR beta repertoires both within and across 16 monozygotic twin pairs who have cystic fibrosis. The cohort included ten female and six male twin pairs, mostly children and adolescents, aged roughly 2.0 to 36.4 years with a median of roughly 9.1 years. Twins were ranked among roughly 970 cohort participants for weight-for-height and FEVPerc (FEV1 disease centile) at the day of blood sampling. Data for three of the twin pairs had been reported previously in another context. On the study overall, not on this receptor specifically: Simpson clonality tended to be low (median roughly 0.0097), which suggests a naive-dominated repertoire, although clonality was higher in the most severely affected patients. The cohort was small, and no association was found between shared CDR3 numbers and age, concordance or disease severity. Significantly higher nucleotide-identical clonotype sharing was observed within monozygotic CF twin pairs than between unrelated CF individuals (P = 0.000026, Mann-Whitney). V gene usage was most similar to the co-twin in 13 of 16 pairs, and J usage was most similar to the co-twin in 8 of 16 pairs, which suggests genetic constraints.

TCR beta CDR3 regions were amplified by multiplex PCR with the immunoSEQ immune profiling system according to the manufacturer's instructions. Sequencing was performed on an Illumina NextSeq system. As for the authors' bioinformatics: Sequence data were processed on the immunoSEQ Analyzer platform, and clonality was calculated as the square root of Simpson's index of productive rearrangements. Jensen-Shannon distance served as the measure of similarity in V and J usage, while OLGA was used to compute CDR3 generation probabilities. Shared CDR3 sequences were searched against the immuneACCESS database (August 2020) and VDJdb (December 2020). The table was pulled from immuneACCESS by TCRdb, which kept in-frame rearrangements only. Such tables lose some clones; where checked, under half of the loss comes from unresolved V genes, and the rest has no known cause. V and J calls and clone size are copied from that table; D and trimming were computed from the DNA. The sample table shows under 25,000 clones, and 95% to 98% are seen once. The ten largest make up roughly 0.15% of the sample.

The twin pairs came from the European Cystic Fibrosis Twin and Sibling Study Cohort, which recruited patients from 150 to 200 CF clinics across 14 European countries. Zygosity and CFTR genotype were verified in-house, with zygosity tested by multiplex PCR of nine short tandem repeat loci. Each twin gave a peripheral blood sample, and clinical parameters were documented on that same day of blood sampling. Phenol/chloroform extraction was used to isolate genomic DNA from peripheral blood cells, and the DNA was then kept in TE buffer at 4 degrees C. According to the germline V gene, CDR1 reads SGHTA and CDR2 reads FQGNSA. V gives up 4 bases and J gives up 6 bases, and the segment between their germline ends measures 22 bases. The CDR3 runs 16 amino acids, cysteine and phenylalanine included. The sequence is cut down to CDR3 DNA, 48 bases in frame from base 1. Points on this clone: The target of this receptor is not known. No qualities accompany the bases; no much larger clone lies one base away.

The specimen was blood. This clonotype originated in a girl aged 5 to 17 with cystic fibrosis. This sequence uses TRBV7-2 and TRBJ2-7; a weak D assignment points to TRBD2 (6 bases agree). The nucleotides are TGTGCCAGCAGCTCACATCCGACTAGACAAATACGCGAGCAGTACTTC. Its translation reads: CASSSHPTRQIREQYF.